This T cell receptor beta chain was sequenced for a study of cytomegalovirus exposure and HLA in healthy donors. Turning to the study itself: Out of 398 genotyped donors, 81% belonged to the Caucasian-associated ancestry cluster.

The study ran its PCR with 60 Vbeta and 13 Jbeta primers. TCRdb's table, derived via immunoSEQ multiplex PCR, lists solely in-frame clones and lacks some. The table includes 99,000 or so clones, 75% to 90% detected once. Study-wide findings and caveats: Later work showed greater clonal expansion in HLA-associated TCR beta chains than in equally common others. Across donors, most TCRs were seen rarely, yet some public ones were widespread.

On this clone: Its antigen remains unknown. Other DNA sequences from this sample encode an identical CDR3 as well.

Germline V gene lookup returns CDR1 SGHRS and CDR2 YFSETQ. CDR3 size: 14 residues. The V and J ends lost 3 bases and 2 bases, in that order; junction bases with no gene match: 2. The V gene is TRBV5-1, the J gene TRBJ1-1, with 9 bases aligning to TRBD1. This TCR derives from a man aged 25 to 40 in good health and CMV-seropositive. The specimen sequenced was PBMCs. CDR3 in amino acids: CASSSTGGNTEAFF. In nucleotides, the CDR3 is TGCGCCAGCAGCTCCACAGGGGGCAACACTGAAGCTTTCTTT. The full variable domain, its missing parts supplied by reference TRBV5-1 and TRBJ1-1, is KAGVTQTPRYLIKTRGQQVTLSCSPISGHRSVSWYQQTPGQGLQFLFEYFSETQRNKGNFPGRFSGRQFSNSRSEMNVSTLELGDSALYLCASSSTGGNTEAFFGQGTRLTVV.